The 23 T cell receptor beta chains in this list originate from one sample, sequenced in a study of vaccination and CD4 T cells after COVID-19 (dated by TCRdb to between 2021 and 2024). The library was built by means of PCR. Instrument used: Illumina iSeq 100. TCR sequencing of DNA from cultured CD4+ T cells used the Oncomine TCR Beta short-read assay at the Johns Hopkins FTIC core. The public reads were reanalyzed by TCRdb: fastp trimming at Q25, MiXCR alignment, in-frame beta chains only. Duplicate CDR3 protein sequences are folded into a single record with the most common DNA and genes. Counted in this sample were over 9,000 distinct CDR3 sequences; around 70% of them appeared once. About two fifths of the sample is in the top ten clones. Antigens for these TCRs are unknown. This specimen's treatment or condition label, per the study, means: roughly ten-day PBMC culture with coronavirus spike peptide pools or control peptides (ViraFEST assay).

The sequenced sample consisted of CD4+ T cells from blood, cultured in vitro. Receptor source: a human donor who had recovered from COVID-19.

This chain connects TRBV24-1 to TRBJ1-1, with D uncertain. With 6 bases removed from V and 4 bases from J, the gap between germline ends came to 5 bases. Germline V gives CDR1 KGHDR, CDR2 SFDVKD. This CDR3 is 11 amino acids long. This CDR3 reads CATSLGTEAFF. The CDR3 nucleotides read TGTGCCACCAGTCTGGGCACTGAAGCTTTCTTT.

V and J are TRBV7-2 and TRBJ1-2; TRBD1 agrees at 9 bases. J lost 8 bases, V lost 1 base, and 11 bases had no gene match. The CDR3 loop spans 16 amino acids. Germline lookup yields CDR1 SGHTA and CDR2 FQGNSA. Written as DNA, the CDR3 is TGTGCCAGCAGCTTAGATGCCGTGACAGGGGGTGACGGCTACACCTTC. Translating gives CASSLDAVTGGDGYTF.

This chain links TRBV20-1 with TRBJ2-1; D gene uncertain. V lost 2 bases and J 3 bases, leaving 11 bases between the germline ends. CDR1 and CDR2 from the germline V gene are DFQATT and SNEGSKA (reference sequence). CDR3 size: 14 residues. The CDR3 is CSARLPRSYNEQFF. Written as DNA, the CDR3 is TGCAGTGCTAGACTGCCAAGAAGCTACAATGAGCAGTTCTTC.

V and J are TRBV20-1 and TRBJ2-3; TRBD2 agrees at 12 bases. Trimming at V came to 3 bases and at J to 3 bases, leaving 7 bases not matched to a gene. The CDR3 extends over 16 amino acids. Germline CDR1 reads DFQATT; CDR2 reads SNEGSKA (reference sequence). CDR3 region: CSASEILAGGTDTQYF. The CDR3 DNA reads as TGCAGTGCTAGCGAAATACTAGCGGGGGGAACAGATACGCAGTATTTT.

The chain employs TRBV7-2 and TRBJ2-3; 9 bases are a match to TRBD2. Germline V CDR1 and CDR2: SGHTA, FQGNSA. The CDR3 has 15 amino acids. Trimming at V came to 5 bases and at J to 7 bases, leaving 10 bases not matched to a gene. CDR3 bases: TGTGCCAGCAGCCCCCGAGCGGGGGGTCACAATACGCAGTATTTT. Translating it yields CASSPRAGGHNTQYF.

V gene TRBV2 combines with J gene TRBJ1-1; D call uncertain. The CDR3 length is 14 residues. Trimming stripped 2 bases from V and 4 bases from J, with 11 bases between. The V gene's germline CDR1 is SNHLY and CDR2 FYNNEI. The CDR3 nucleotides read TGTGCCAGCAGTGAACAGGTCGGGATCACTGAAGCTTTCTTT. It encodes CASSEQVGITEAFF.

This clonotype was observed a handful of times. The V call is TRBV19, the J call TRBJ2-2; D perhaps matches TRBD1 (5 bases). Trimming cost V 1 base and J 2 bases, with 17 bases left between them. The CDR3 consists of 18 residues. The germline V gene has CDR1 LNHDA and CDR2 SQIVND (reference sequence). Here the CDR3 reads CASSIALQGSINTGELFF. CDR3 DNA: TGTGCCAGTAGTATAGCGTTGCAGGGTTCTATTAACACCGGGGAGCTGTTTTTT.

This clonotype was counted between two and nine times. J is TRBJ2-3 and V is TRBV7-9; D call uncertain. This CDR3 contains 15 residues. Looked up from germline, CDR1 is SEHNR and CDR2 is FQNEAQ (reference sequence). With 0 bases removed from V and 0 bases from J, the gap between germline ends came to 7 bases. The DNA for the CDR3 is TGTGCCAGCAGCTTAGCCCTACTTAGCACAGATACGCAGTATTTT. It specifies CASSLALLSTDTQYF.

This sequence joins TRBV27 and TRBJ1-6; maybe TRBD1 (6 bases). CDR3 length: 17 residues. Trimming took 2 bases from V and 0 from J, leaving 11 bases between them. Germline CDR1 reads MNHEY; CDR2 reads SMNVEV (reference sequence). The CDR3 here is CASSLGQRSSYNSPLHF. The CDR3 nucleotides read TGTGCCAGCAGTTTAGGACAGAGGAGCTCCTATAATTCACCCCTCCACTTT.

This chain joins TRBV6-1 and TRBJ1-5; 10 positions agree with TRBD1. Germline V gene lookup returns CDR1 MNHNS and CDR2 SASEGT. Germline trimming cut 8 bases from V and 2 bases from J; bases unmatched to any gene: 9. The CDR3 runs to 16 residues. CDR3 nucleotide sequence: TGTGCCAGCGAAGGACAGGGGGGAAAGGGCAATCAGCCCCAGCATTTT. Its protein is CASEGQGGKGNQPQHF.

The chain employs TRBV5-4 and TRBJ2-7; D uncertain. The CDR3 is made up of 15 amino acids. Germline lookup yields CDR1 SGHNT and CDR2 YYREEE (reference sequence). Trimming took 4 bases from V and 2 from J, leaving 16 bases between them. The CDR3 region is CASSPAGRPAYEQYF. CDR3 in DNA: TGTGCCAGCAGCCCGGCCGGCAGGCCAGCCTACGAGCAGTACTTC. Drawing the rest from reference TRBV5-4 and TRBJ2-7, the complete variable domain is ETGVTQSPTHLIKTRGQQVTLRCSSQSGHNTVSWYQQALGQGPQFIFQYYREEENGRGNFPPRFSGLQFPNYSSELNVNALELDDSALYLCASSPAGRPAYEQYFGPGTRLTVT.

This clonotype has just a few counts. The chain combines TRBV27 with TRBJ1-2; a weak D match, TRBD1 (5 bases). Germline CDR1 MNHEY, CDR2 SMNVEV (reference sequence). The CDR3 is 15 residues long. V dropped 5 bases and J dropped 3 bases, with 16 bases sitting between them. CDR3 DNA sequence: TGTGCCAGCAGTCCCGACCGCGGGGGATACTATGGCTACACCTTC. This gives the protein CASSPDRGGYYGYTF.

In its sample, this clonotype was seen a few times. V gene TRBV20-1 combines with J gene TRBJ2-1, with 10 bases that match TRBD2. Germline CDR1 is DFQATT and CDR2 is SNEGSKA (reference sequence). J was trimmed by 6 bases and V by 7 bases; bases with no gene match: 6. The CDR3 is made up of 13 amino acids. DNA for the CDR3: TGCAGTGTCGGACTAGCGGAGATCAATGAGCAGTTCTTC. Translation: CSVGLAEINEQFF.

The J gene is TRBJ1-2, the V gene TRBV6-5, with a possible D match to TRBD1 (5 bases). V shed 0 bases and J shed 8 bases, with 13 bases lying between them. The CDR3 has 14 amino acids. CDR1 MNHEY and CDR2 SVGAGI come from the germline V gene. Written as DNA, the CDR3 is TGTGCCAGCAGTTACTCGATCAGGGCAAACGGCTACACCTTC. Translated, it gives CASSYSIRANGYTF.

The chain couples TRBV20-1 to TRBJ2-6; D gene ambiguous. CDR1 DFQATT and CDR2 SNEGSKA come from the germline V gene (reference sequence). Trimming took 3 bases from V and 0 from J, leaving 6 bases between them. The CDR3 totals 14 residues. DNA for the CDR3: TGCAGTGCTAGCCCGGTCTCTGGGGCCAACGTCCTGACTTTC. Its translation: CSASPVSGANVLTF.

The J gene is TRBJ1-2, the V gene TRBV29-1; 7 bases are a match to TRBD1. The CDR3 has 12 amino acids. The J segment lost 3 bases and the V segment lost 7 bases, leaving 5 bases of the junction unmatched. The V gene's germline CDR1 is SQVTM and CDR2 ANQGSEA. CDR3 residues: CSAGGGDYGYTF. In nucleotides, the CDR3 is TGCAGCGCAGGGGGTGGGGACTATGGCTACACCTTC.

This chain uses TRBV11-3 with TRBJ2-7, with 9 bases fitting TRBD1. CDR1 SGHNT and CDR2 YENEEA come from the germline V gene. V was pared by 1 base and J by 5 bases, with 9 bases of the junction left unmatched. The CDR3 is made up of 16 amino acids. The CDR3 reads CASSLGITGGGNEQYF. The CDR3 region has the DNA TGTGCCAGCAGCTTAGGGATCACAGGGGGCGGGAACGAGCAGTACTTC.

This clonotype appeared a few times. The chain combines TRBV10-1 with TRBJ1-2, with D possibly matching TRBD1 (6 bases). Deletions cut 8 bases from V and 3 bases from J, with 16 bases between. CDR1 is WNHNN and CDR2 is SYGVQD in the germline V gene (reference sequence). CDR3 length: 14 residues. The CDR3 loop reads CASPGGGKDYGYTF. DNA for the CDR3: TGCGCCAGCCCGGGAGGGGGAAAAGACTATGGCTACACCTTC.

The chain joins TRBV20-1 to TRBJ2-7; a possible D gene is TRBD2 (6 bases). Germline V gene lookup returns CDR1 DFQATT and CDR2 SNEGSKA (reference sequence). The CDR3 extends over 12 amino acids. Deletions cut 5 bases from V and 12 bases from J, with 20 bases between. CDR3: CSALPGTEEGYF. DNA for the CDR3: TGCAGTGCTCTCCCCGGGACTGAAGAGGGGTACTTC.

Here the CDR3 reads CASSNQGGGWYNEQFF. DNA of the CDR3: TGTGCCAGCAGTAATCAAGGGGGAGGGTGGTACAATGAGCAGTTCTTC. The V call is TRBV27, the J call TRBJ2-1; D is perhaps TRBD2 (7 bases). V was clipped by 5 bases and J by 4 bases, with 18 bases between them. CDR1 MNHEY and CDR2 SMNVEV come from the germline V gene (reference sequence). The CDR3 length is 16 residues.

This clonotype was recorded a few times. The chain joins TRBV6-5 to TRBJ1-2, with TRBD1 identical over 8 bases. Germline V gives CDR1 MNHEY, CDR2 SVGAGI. CDR3 size: 14 residues. V shed 0 bases, J shed 8 bases, and the junction held 5 bases outside the gene matches. As DNA, the CDR3 is TGTGCCAGCAGTTACTCCCCAGGGGGCGCCGGCTACACCTTC. Translated: CASSYSPGGAGYTF.

This chain links TRBV7-9 with TRBJ1-1, with 11 bases lining up with TRBD1. Germline V CDR1 and CDR2: SEHNR, FQNEAQ (reference sequence). This CDR3 spans 15 amino acids. J was trimmed by 3 bases and V by 5 bases; bases with no gene match: 5. CDR3 sequence reads: CASSTRTGGYTEAFF. CDR3 in DNA: TGTGCCAGCAGCACCCGGACAGGGGGCTACACTGAAGCTTTCTTT.

CDR3 residues: CSARGPRRMGNEQFF. Here the CDR3 DNA reads TGCAGTGCTAGGGGGCCCAGGAGGATGGGGAATGAGCAGTTCTTC. The chain employs TRBV20-1 and TRBJ2-1; D may be TRBD1 or TRBD2 (5 bases each). The CDR3 has 15 residues. The V gene lost 3 bases and the J gene lost 7 bases, with 19 bases spanning the gap. Germline CDR1 and CDR2: DFQATT and SNEGSKA (reference sequence).